This record concerns one T cell receptor (beta chain) sequence. What it binds is unknown. This sample stems from a study of vaccination and CD4 T cells after COVID-19. Study-wide background: The authors used overlapping spike peptides from SARS-CoV-2, HCoV-NL63, HCoV-OC43 and HCoV-229E to stimulate cells.

Unmatched junction bases numbered 12, after V lost 0 bases and J lost 6 bases. Germline V gene lookup returns CDR1 DFQATT and CDR2 SNEGSKA (reference sequence). CDR3 length: 16 residues. Stated treatment: roughly 10-day PBMC culture with coronavirus spike peptide pools or control peptides (ViraFEST assay). TCRs were sequenced by ViraFEST after antigen-specific T cells had been expanded with peptide pools. Cultured CD4+ T-cell DNA underwent Oncomine TCR Beta short-read sequencing. TCRdb analysed the PCR reads with MiXCR anew, one entry per CDR3 protein. The data contain 9,500 to 10,000 distinct CDR3 sequences, 45% of them singletons.

The specimen was CD4+ T cells from blood, cultured in vitro. The clonotype comes from a human donor who had recovered from COVID-19. J is TRBJ2-3 and V is TRBV20-1; 7 bases fit TRBD1. The CDR3: CSARDQSSRGGDTQYF. The CDR3 DNA is TGCAGTGCTAGAGATCAAAGCTCAAGAGGGGGCGATACGCAGTATTTT.